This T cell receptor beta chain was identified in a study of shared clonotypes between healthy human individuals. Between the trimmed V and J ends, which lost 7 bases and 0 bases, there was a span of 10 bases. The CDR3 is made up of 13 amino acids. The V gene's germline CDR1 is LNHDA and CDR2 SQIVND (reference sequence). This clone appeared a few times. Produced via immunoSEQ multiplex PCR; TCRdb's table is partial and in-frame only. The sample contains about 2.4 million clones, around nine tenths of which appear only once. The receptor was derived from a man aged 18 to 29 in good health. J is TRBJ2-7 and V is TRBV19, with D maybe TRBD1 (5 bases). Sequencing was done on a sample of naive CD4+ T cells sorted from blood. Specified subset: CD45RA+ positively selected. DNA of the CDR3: TGTGCCAGTACCTCGGACACCTCCTACGAGCAGTACTTC. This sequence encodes CASTSDTSYEQYF.